These 18 T cell receptor beta chains were sequenced from one sample in a study of blood T cells in healthy people across ages. The authors ran a second PCR of 7 to 11 cycles using a sample-barcoded 5' primer and a J-beta primer mix. TCRdb re-derived calls from the 5' RACE reads in MiXCR, one entry per CDR3 protein. The sample consists of some 1,800,000 distinct CDR3 sequences, 39% of them appearing once. What was sequenced was blood. The receptors here all came from a human donor in good health.

This clonotype was seen only a few times. One end of the junction fails to match germline, which may point to a read error. The chain has TRBV11-2 and TRBJ2-5, with unresolved D. The J call may be wrong; the DNA end is better matched by TRBJ2-7. Germline CDR1 is SGHAT and CDR2 is FQNNGV. The CDR3 totals 14 residues. CDR3 DNA sequence: TGTACCAGCAGCTTATCCCCTTATGGCTACGAGCAGTACTTC. Translating gives CTSSLSPYGYEQYF.

A word on this clonotype: Germline is not matched at one junction end, which may reflect a read error. This chain uses TRBV10-3 with TRBJ2-3; D remains unclear. Germline V gives CDR1 ENHRY, CDR2 SYGVKD. The CDR3 extends over 13 amino acids. Here the CDR3 reads CAISEDWEDTQYF. Here the CDR3 DNA reads TGCGCCATCAGTGAGGATTGGGAAGATACGCAGTATTTT.

The V and J genes are TRBV2 and TRBJ1-5; D gene uncertain. The germline V and J ends were trimmed by 6 bases and 7 bases, with 19 bases remaining between them. The CDR3 spans 15 residues. The germline V gene has CDR1 SNHLY and CDR2 FYNNEI. The chain's CDR3 is CASSAQAAYTQPQHF. As DNA, the CDR3 is TGTGCCAGCAGCGCCCAGGCGGCTTATACCCAGCCCCAGCATTTT.

The chain combines TRBV6-5 with TRBJ1-1; possibly TRBD1 for D (5 bases). The CDR3 runs to 13 residues. Trimming shortened V by 2 bases and J by 10 bases, and 14 bases separated the two germline ends. The germline gives CDR1 MNHEY, CDR2 SVGAGI. This chain's CDR3 is CASSYLSTEGAFF. The DNA of the CDR3 is TGTGCCAGCAGTTACCTCTCGACAGAAGGAGCTTTCTTT.

The V and J genes are TRBV3-1 and TRBJ1-2; D unclear. The CDR3 length is 15 residues. Between the trimmed V and J ends, which lost 3 bases and 2 bases, there was a span of 13 bases. Germline CDR1 is LGHDT and CDR2 is YNNKEL (reference sequence). CDR3 DNA sequence: TGTGCCAGCAGCCACGTTAGGGAAGGAAACTATGGCTACACCTTC. Translation gives CASSHVREGNYGYTF.

The gene calls are TRBV10-3 and TRBJ2-7, with D tentatively TRBD1 (6 bases). V shed 6 bases and J shed 0 bases, with 12 bases lying between them. CDR1 is ENHRY, CDR2 SYGVKD, per germline. The CDR3 covers 14 residues. CDR3 sequence (DNA): TGTGCCATCAGGGCCGGGACATTCTCCTACGAGCAGTACTTC. Encoded protein: CAIRAGTFSYEQYF.

This clonotype was detected only a few times. This chain uses TRBV4-1 with TRBJ2-1, with 7 bases matching TRBD2. CDR3 size: 18 residues. V dropped 1 base and J dropped 1; count of bases not matched to a gene: 10. The germline gives CDR1 MGHRA, CDR2 YSYEKL. CDR3 loop: CASSQGRDGGGSYNEQFF. CDR3 bases: TGCGCCAGCAGCCAAGGGCGGGATGGCGGGGGATCCTACAATGAGCAGTTCTTC.

Worth noting for this clonotype: At one of its ends the junction is not consistent with the germline gene, which may arise from a read error. This chain links TRBV6-1 with TRBJ2-3; 7 bases are shared with TRBD2. The CDR3 is 11 amino acids. Germline CDR1 MNHNS, CDR2 SASEGT. The CDR3 DNA follows: TGTGCCAGCGGTGAAGCGGGGCTGAGGTATTTT. Its protein is CASGEAGLRYF.

This clonotype was seen a handful of times. The chain joins TRBV20-1 to TRBJ1-4; D unresolved. Per germline, CDR1 DFQATT and CDR2 SNEGSKA (reference sequence). The CDR3 has 13 amino acids. V shed 5 bases and J shed 0 bases, with 7 bases lying between them. The CDR3, as DNA: TGCAGTGCTGCCCCTGCAACTAATGAAAAACTGTTTTTT. Its translation is CSAAPATNEKLFF.

Comment on this clonotype: A single base separates this from a much larger clone, so it may be a read error. The chain combines TRBV4-3 with TRBJ1-2; 8 bases map to TRBD1. CDR3 length: 17 amino acids. Germline trimming cut 2 bases from V and 7 bases from J; bases unmatched to any gene: 15. In germline, CDR1 is LGHNA, CDR2 YSLEER. CDR3 residues: CASSQLELRGQVGGYTF. The CDR3 DNA sequence: TGCGCCAGCAGCCAACTAGAACTGCGGGGACAGGTCGGTGGCTACACCTTC.

This sequence joins TRBV12-5 and TRBJ2-7; D may be TRBD1 (5 bases). The V end was cut by 6 bases, the J end by 3 bases, with 15 bases between. The CDR3 is made up of 14 amino acids. Germline CDR1 reads LGHNT; CDR2 reads FRNRAP. The CDR3 coding sequence is TGTGCTAGTGGGCGTCAAGGGGTAGTCTACGAGCAGTACTTC. Translation: CASGRQGVVYEQYF.

This clonotype was counted between two and nine times. In DNA, the CDR3 is TGCAGCGTTGAGGGCAGGGACAATTACGAGCAGTACTTC. Amino acid sequence: CSVEGRDNYEQYF. V usage is TRBV29-1 and J usage is TRBJ2-7; D perhaps matches TRBD1 (6 bases). The CDR3 loop spans 13 amino acids. The germline V gene has CDR1 SQVTM and CDR2 ANQGSEA. Trimming removed 3 bases from V and 4 bases from J, with 13 bases in between.

The chain carries TRBV6-6 and TRBJ2-7; D is possibly TRBD1 or TRBD2 (5 bases each). Germline V gives CDR1 MNHNY, CDR2 SVGAGI (reference sequence). Trimming left V 7 bases short and J 9 bases short, with 28 bases between. The CDR3 totals 16 residues. DNA for the CDR3: TGTGCCAGCACCACAACCCGGGACGGACCGCTGGAACCGCAGTACTTC. Translated, it gives CASTTTRDGPLEPQYF.

The rearrangement joins TRBV29-1 to TRBJ1-1; TRBD1 matches 7 bases. This CDR3 spans 12 amino acids. The germline CDR1 and CDR2 sequences are SQVTM and ANQGSEA. Losses at the gene ends were 5 bases for V and 7 bases for J; bases not matched to a gene: 7. As DNA, the CDR3 is TGCAGCGTTTTAGGGGGCCCGATTGAAGCTTTCTTT. Protein: CSVLGGPIEAFF. The full variable domain, completed using reference TRBV29-1 and TRBJ1-1, is SAVISQKPSRDICQRGTSLTIQCQVDSQVTMMFWYRQQPGQSLTLIATANQGSEATYESGFVIDKFPISRPNLTFSTLTVSNMSPEDSSIYLCSVLGGPIEAFFGQGTRLTVV.

This clonotype has more than one count but fewer than ten. The chain is built from TRBV7-2 and TRBJ2-1, with a tentative D call TRBD1 (6 bases). Germline loops: CDR1 SGHTA, CDR2 FQGNSA. CDR3 length: 16 amino acids. V was clipped by 5 bases and J by 6 bases, with 20 bases between them. The CDR3 DNA sequence: TGTGCCAGCAGCCAGGTGGGCAGGGGATGGGGCAATGAGCAGTTCTTC. Residues: CASSQVGRGWGNEQFF.

V usage is TRBV12-3 or TRBV12-4 and J usage is TRBJ2-5; the D is unclear. Near its end, the DNA agrees better with TRBJ2-7, so the J call may be wrong. The CDR3 covers 13 residues. CDR3 amino acids: CASSWELNYEQYF. DNA for the CDR3: TGTGCCAGCAGTTGGGAACTGAACTACGAGCAGTACTTC.

The chain combines TRBV6-6 with TRBJ1-2; D gene unclear. CDR1 and CDR2 from the germline V gene are MNHNY and SVGAGI (reference sequence). The CDR3 has 13 amino acids. V was trimmed by 5 bases and J by 8 bases, leaving 15 bases between them. CDR3 DNA: TGTGCCAGCAGTATATCGACTTTATTGGGCTACACCTTC. Amino acid sequence: CASSISTLLGYTF.

This clonotype was detected once. This rearrangement joins TRBV7-8 to TRBJ2-1; D possibly uses TRBD1 or TRBD2 (5 bases each). The CDR3 is 13 residues long. V shed 6 bases and J shed 9 bases, with 15 bases lying between them. The germline V gene has CDR1 SGHVS and CDR2 FQNEAQ. CDR3: CASRLPGGGEQFF. The CDR3 DNA sequence: TGTGCCAGCAGACTCCCTGGGGGTGGTGAGCAGTTCTTC. The full variable domain, rest sourced from reference TRBV7-8 and TRBJ2-1, is GAGVSQSPRYKVAKRGQDVALRCDPISGHVSLFWYQQALGQGPEFLTYFQNEAQLDKSGLPSDRFFAERPEGSVSTLKIQRTQQEDSAVYLCASRLPGGGEQFFGPGTRLTVL.